These 19 T cell receptor beta chains share one sample of origin, sequenced in a study of post-analysis software for immune sequencing data. The TCR beta cDNA libraries contained unique molecular identifiers. TCRdb ran MiXCR on the PCR reads and lists one entry per CDR3 protein. The table records some 890,000 distinct CDR3 sequences, approximately 53% of them present only once. Antigens for these TCRs are unknown. Overall study results and limits: The five TRBV segments detected at higher frequency in patients than in controls included TRBV5-6, TRBV5-1 and TRBV20-1.

Sample: blood. The source of these receptors is a girl aged 10 to 17 with multiple sclerosis.

This clonotype was counted a single time. This chain connects TRBV27 to TRBJ2-7; D is tentatively TRBD1 or TRBD2 (5 bases each). Germline CDR1 MNHEY, CDR2 SMNVEV (reference sequence). This CDR3 comprises 17 residues. The ends were cut back, 0 bases at V and 3 bases at J, with 18 bases in the middle. CDR3 nucleotide sequence: TGTGCCAGCAGTTTATCGGGAATCCCCCTGGGGGTCTACGAGCAGTACTTC. This encodes CASSLSGIPLGVYEQYF.

V is TRBV2 and J is TRBJ2-6; perhaps D is TRBD1 or TRBD2 (7 bases each). Deletions cut 9 bases from V and 0 bases from J, with 12 bases between. Germline CDR1 is SNHLY and CDR2 is FYNNEI. The CDR3 spans 15 residues. This CDR3 is CARGGTASGANVLTF. The CDR3 region has the DNA TGTGCCAGGGGGGGGACAGCCTCTGGGGCCAACGTCCTGACTTTC.

This chain connects TRBV6-4 to TRBJ2-3; D gene ambiguous. V was cut by 3 bases and J by 2 bases, with 6 bases left in between. The germline CDR1 and CDR2 sequences are MRHNA and SNTAGT. This CDR3 is built from 13 residues. The CDR3 bases are TGTGCCAGCAGTGATAGAAACACAGATACGCAGTATTTT. It encodes CASSDRNTDTQYF.

The table lists this clonotype with a few counts. The chain employs TRBV6-5 and TRBJ2-7; 9 nucleotides match TRBD2. The CDR3 length is 15 residues. The J segment lost 2 bases and the V segment lost 7 bases, leaving 9 bases of the junction unmatched. The germline V gene encodes CDR1 MNHEY and CDR2 SVGAGI. The CDR3 reads CASNQMAGGPYEQYF. The CDR3 DNA is TGTGCCAGCAACCAAATGGCGGGAGGGCCCTACGAGCAGTACTTC.

The rearrangement uses TRBV5-1 and TRBJ2-3; D unclear. The CDR3 is 15 residues long. V was cut by 4 bases and J by 1 base, with 13 bases left in between. Per germline, CDR1 SGHRS and CDR2 YFSETQ. The CDR3 DNA follows: TGCGCCAGCAGCCTGACGAATACCCGCACAGATACGCAGTATTTT. Translating gives CASSLTNTRTDTQYF.

The CDR3 region has the DNA TGCGCCAGCAGTTTTTATAGAGGACTAGACGATTGGGGCACGCAGTATTTT. Its protein product is CASSFYRGLDDWGTQYF. This chain uses TRBV5-1 with TRBJ2-3; 7 nucleotides match TRBD2. Germline assignment: CDR1 SGHRS and CDR2 YFSETQ. The CDR3 extends over 17 amino acids. With V trimmed by 5 bases and J by 9 bases, 21 bases remained unmatched.

The V and J genes are TRBV29-1 and TRBJ2-2; D may be TRBD1 (6 bases). The CDR3 extends over 13 amino acids. V was shortened by 7 bases and J by 5 bases, with 14 bases between the two germline ends. Per the germline V gene, CDR1 is SQVTM and CDR2 is ANQGSEA. The CDR3 bases are TGCAGCGCAAACAGGGAAGATACCGGGGAGCTGTTTTTT. Amino acids: CSANREDTGELFF.

The chain carries TRBV5-1 and TRBJ2-3; D is unresolved. CDR1 is SGHRS, CDR2 YFSETQ, per germline. The germline V and J ends were trimmed by 0 bases and 2 bases, with 10 bases remaining between them. The CDR3 extends over 15 amino acids. DNA of the CDR3: TGCGCCAGCAGCTTGGAACGAGCCTCCACAGATACGCAGTATTTT. Translating gives CASSLERASTDTQYF.

This clonotype was picked up a small number of times. The genes are TRBV12-3 or TRBV12-4 and TRBJ1-2; TRBD1 matches 9 bases. The CDR3 is made up of 12 amino acids. V shed 8 bases, J shed 8 bases, and the junction held 6 bases outside the gene matches. CDR3 sequence: CASWDRVRGYTF. As DNA, the CDR3 is TGTGCCAGCTGGGACAGGGTAAGAGGCTACACCTTC.

The chain employs TRBV6-5 and TRBJ2-3; TRBD2 is a possible D gene (6 bases). Deletions cut 2 bases from V and 4 bases from J, with 10 bases between. Germline CDR1 and CDR2: MNHEY and SVGAGI. This CDR3 is 14 amino acids long. CDR3 region: CASSYRDSSDTQYF. CDR3 DNA sequence: TGTGCCAGCAGTTACCGGGACTCGTCAGATACGCAGTATTTT.

This chain joins TRBV20-1 and TRBJ2-7; 8 nucleotides agree with TRBD2. V trimming: 6 bases; J trimming: 5 bases; junction bases outside the gene matches: 12. This CDR3 is 14 amino acids long. Germline CDR1 is DFQATT and CDR2 is SNEGSKA (reference sequence). The CDR3 reads CSASTGGRRDEQYF. The CDR3 DNA follows: TGCAGTGCCTCCACCGGCGGGAGGCGCGACGAGCAGTACTTC.

With regard to this clonotype: Sequence at one end of the junction differs from germline and may be a read error. V gene TRBV4-1 combines with J gene TRBJ1-4, with 7 nucleotides matching TRBD1. The length of the CDR3 is 15 residues. Germline V lookup: CDR1 MGHRA, CDR2 YSYEKL. The CDR3 loop is CASSRQGGVREKLFF. The CDR3 DNA reads as TGCGCCAGTAGCCGGCAAGGGGGCGTTCGTGAAAAACTGTTTTTT.

This clonotype occurred once. The V call is TRBV5-1, the J call TRBJ2-1; perhaps TRBD2 as D (6 bases). Germline CDR1 reads SGHRS; CDR2 reads YFSETQ. V gave up 7 bases and J gave up 8 bases, with 22 bases separating them. There are 15 residues in the CDR3. The DNA of the CDR3 is TGCGCCAGCCGATCTAGCGTCGAGGCGGCGGATGAGCAGTTCTTC. Residues: CASRSSVEAADEQFF.

This clonotype turned up a few times. The rearrangement uses TRBV15 and TRBJ2-3; tentatively, D is TRBD2 (5 bases). Trimming took 1 base from V and 10 from J, leaving 15 bases between them. The CDR3 has 14 amino acids. The germline V gene encodes CDR1 LNHNV and CDR2 YYDKDF (reference sequence). CDR3 amino acids: CATSRAGPERAQYF. CDR3 bases: TGTGCCACCAGCAGAGCAGGACCGGAGAGGGCGCAGTATTTT.

J is TRBJ2-1 and V is TRBV7-8, with D maybe TRBD1 (7 bases). The better agreement between TRBJ2-7 and the DNA end casts doubt on the J call. CDR1 is SGHVS, CDR2 FQNEAQ, per germline. The CDR3 is 15 residues long. Here the CDR3 reads CASSAGQQFSYEQYF. The CDR3 region has the DNA TGTGCCAGCAGCGCGGGACAGCAGTTCTCCTACGAGCAGTACTTC.

The chain combines TRBV11-1 with TRBJ2-1, with TRBD1 as a possible D gene (5 bases). The CDR3 sequence is 14 residues long. V gave up 2 bases and J gave up 3 bases, with 8 bases separating them. CDR1 is SGHAT and CDR2 is FQDESV in the germline V gene (reference sequence). The CDR3 DNA reads TGTGCCAGCAGCTTAATAAGGGGCTACAATGAGCAGTTCTTC. Protein sequence: CASSLIRGYNEQFF.

This clonotype was observed a single time. The CDR3: CASSKASGDTQYF. The CDR3 region has the DNA TGTGCCAGCAGCAAAGCGTCCGGGGATACGCAGTATTTT. The V gene is TRBV21-1, the J gene TRBJ2-3; the table gives TRBD1 as D, unverified against the DNA. TRBV21-1 is classified as a pseudogene. CDR3 length equals 13 residues.

This clonotype was observed a single time. The chain couples TRBV12-3 or TRBV12-4 to TRBJ1-1, with 11 nucleotides matching TRBD1. J lost 3 bases, V lost 8 bases, and 5 bases had no gene match. This CDR3 spans 14 amino acids. CDR3 nucleotides: TGTGCCAGCGGGACAGGGGGTAGCTACACTGAAGCTTTCTTT. Translated, it gives CASGTGGSYTEAFF.

On this clonotype: A junction boundary mismatches the germline segment, possibly from a read error. The chain has TRBV20-1 and TRBJ2-1, with D tentatively TRBD2 (7 bases). The germline V gene encodes CDR1 DFQATT and CDR2 SNEGSKA (reference sequence). The CDR3 extends over 14 amino acids. The CDR3 protein is CSARRGGSCNEQFF. CDR3 nucleotide sequence: TGCAGTGCTAGAAGGGGGGGCTCCTGCAATGAGCAGTTCTTC.